This T cell receptor beta chain was sequenced for a study of PD-L1 blockade in urothelial cancer. Study-level background: The year 2014 saw patients start atezolizumab, 1,200 mg intravenously every 3 weeks. Earlier, patients had received 0 to 3 chemotherapy regimens. Reported median T cell count for blood samples was roughly 140,000.

Study-wide results and limits: Sub-median blood TCR clonality before treatment predicted longer survival.

Clones were sequenced by immunoSEQ multiplex PCR, and TCRdb holds only the in-frame ones, with some missing. The sample has 90,000 or so clones; around 90% are singletons. Documented time point: pretreatment peripheral blood. For this clone: What it recognizes is unknown.

With 2 bases removed from V and 3 bases from J, the gap between germline ends came to 16 bases. CDR3 length: 16 amino acids. The V gene's germline CDR1 is MGHRA and CDR2 YSYEKL. The sample in question was PBMCs, obtained around atezolizumab (anti-PD-L1) treatment. V usage is TRBV4-1 and J usage is TRBJ2-5; tentatively, D is TRBD2 (6 bases). This TCR was sampled from a man aged 60-69 years with urothelial cancer. In DNA form, the CDR3 reads TGCGCCAGCAGCCAATCGGCCGGGGGAGGCGAAGAGACCCAGTACTTC. Protein: CASSQSAGGGEETQYF.